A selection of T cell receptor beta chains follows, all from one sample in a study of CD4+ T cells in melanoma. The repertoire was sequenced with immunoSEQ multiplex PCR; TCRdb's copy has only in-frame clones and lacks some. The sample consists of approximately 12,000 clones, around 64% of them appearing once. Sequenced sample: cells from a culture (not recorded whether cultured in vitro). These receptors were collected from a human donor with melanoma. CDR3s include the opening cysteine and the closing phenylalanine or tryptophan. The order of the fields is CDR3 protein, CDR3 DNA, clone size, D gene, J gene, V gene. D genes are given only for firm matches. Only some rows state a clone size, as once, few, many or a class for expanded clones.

CDR3aa: CASSAGQGLHEQYF
CDR3nt: TGTGCCAGCTCAGCGGGACAGGGATTGCACGAGCAGTACTTC
abundance: .
d_gene: TRBD1
j_gene: TRBJ2-7
v_gene: TRBV18

CDR3aa: CASSLAQGIREAFF
CDR3nt: TGTGCCAGCAGCTTGGCCCAGGGGATCAGGGAAGCTTTCTTT
abundance: .
d_gene: .
j_gene: TRBJ1-1
v_gene: TRBV5-6

CDR3aa: CASNRGTGGVEKLFF
CDR3nt: TGTGCCAGCAACCGAGGTACAGGGGGTGTTGAAAAACTGTTTTTT
abundance: .
d_gene: TRBD1
j_gene: TRBJ1-4
v_gene: TRBV9

CDR3aa: CASSGGGSETQYF
CDR3nt: TGCGCCAGTTCCGGAGGGGGTTCAGAGACCCAGTACTTC
abundance: few
d_gene: .
j_gene: TRBJ2-5
v_gene: TRBV5-1

CDR3aa: CASSEQGGTQYF
CDR3nt: TGTGCCAGCAGTGAACAGGGAGGGACCCAGTACTTC
abundance: .
d_gene: .
j_gene: TRBJ2-5
v_gene: TRBV2

CDR3aa: CASSSDRGLRNEQFF
CDR3nt: TGTGCCAGCAGCTCGGACAGGGGGCTTCGGAATGAGCAGTTCTTC
abundance: .
d_gene: TRBD1
j_gene: TRBJ2-1
v_gene: TRBV14

CDR3aa: CASRRGSSPFNYGYTF
CDR3nt: TGTGCCAGCAGGAGGGGCAGTTCCCCCTTTAACTATGGCTACACCTTC
abundance: .
d_gene: .
j_gene: TRBJ1-2
v_gene: TRBV2

CDR3aa: CASSVTTVRGEQFF
CDR3nt: TGTGCCAGCAGCGTTACAACAGTGCGGGGTGAGCAGTTCTTC
abundance: once
d_gene: .
j_gene: TRBJ2-1
v_gene: TRBV5-4

CDR3aa: CASSADRIYEQYF
CDR3nt: TGTGCCAGCAGCGCCGACAGAATCTACGAGCAGTACTTC
abundance: once
d_gene: .
j_gene: TRBJ2-7
v_gene: TRBV6-5

CDR3aa: CAWSKGALSNQPQHF
CDR3nt: TGTGCCTGGAGTAAAGGGGCTTTGAGCAATCAGCCCCAGCATTTT
abundance: .
d_gene: .
j_gene: TRBJ1-5
v_gene: TRBV30

CDR3aa: CAISEVRLGRDSYYGYTF
CDR3nt: TGTGCCATCAGTGAGGTGAGGTTAGGGCGGGACAGTTACTATGGCTACACCTTC
abundance: few
d_gene: TRBD1
j_gene: TRBJ1-2
v_gene: TRBV10-3

CDR3aa: CASSFNPSDNEQFF
CDR3nt: TGTGCCAGCAGCTTCAACCCCTCGGATAATGAGCAGTTCTTC
abundance: .
d_gene: .
j_gene: TRBJ2-1
v_gene: TRBV7-2

CDR3aa: CASSRQYSYNEQFF
CDR3nt: TGTGCCAGCAGTCGACAGTACTCATACAATGAGCAGTTCTTC
abundance: .
d_gene: .
j_gene: TRBJ2-1
v_gene: TRBV6-5

CDR3aa: CASTSGIYEKLFF
CDR3nt: TGTGCCAGCACTTCCGGGATATATGAAAAACTGTTTTTT
abundance: .
d_gene: .
j_gene: TRBJ1-4
v_gene: TRBV5-6

CDR3aa: CSVVVQSNQPQHF
CDR3nt: TGCAGCGTTGTGGTCCAGAGCAATCAGCCCCAGCATTTT
abundance: .
d_gene: .
j_gene: TRBJ1-5
v_gene: TRBV29-1

CDR3aa: CSVGGQGAYYGYTF
CDR3nt: TGCAGCGTTGGAGGGCAGGGGGCTTACTATGGCTACACCTTC
abundance: .
d_gene: TRBD1
j_gene: TRBJ1-2
v_gene: TRBV29-1